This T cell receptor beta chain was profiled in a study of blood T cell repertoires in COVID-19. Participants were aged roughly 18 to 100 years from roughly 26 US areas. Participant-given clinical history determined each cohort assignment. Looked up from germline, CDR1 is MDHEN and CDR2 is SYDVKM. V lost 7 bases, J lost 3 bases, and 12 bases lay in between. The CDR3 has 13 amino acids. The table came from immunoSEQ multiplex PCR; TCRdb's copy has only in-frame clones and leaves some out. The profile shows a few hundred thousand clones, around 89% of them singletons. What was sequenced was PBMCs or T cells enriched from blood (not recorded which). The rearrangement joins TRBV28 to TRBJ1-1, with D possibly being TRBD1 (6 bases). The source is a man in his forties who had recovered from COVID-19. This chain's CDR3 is CASKWAGDTEAFF. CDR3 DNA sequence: TGTGCCAGCAAATGGGCAGGGGACACTGAAGCTTTCTTT.